The T cell receptor beta chain described here comes from a study of beta chain features in type 1 diabetes. Study-wide background: The study examined around 100 million sorted cells across all samples. Regarding the study as a whole: Shorter TCRB CDR3s, moderately but significantly so, marked every one of the four CD4+ subsets in Type 1 diabetes patients. TCRB repertoires of naive, central memory and Treg cells appeared more similar among patients than among healthy donors.

Since all of the isolated RNA was reverse transcribed, expressed TCRB transcripts were what got sequenced. The method was immunoSEQ multiplex PCR; TCRdb's version includes in-frame clones alone and lacks a portion of them. The table shows 250,000 to 300,000 clones, with roughly an eighth occurring only once. Germline CDR1 SEHNR, CDR2 FQNEAQ (reference sequence). The CDR3 contains 15 residues. V lost 5 bases, J lost 7 bases, and 9 bases stayed unmatched. This clone was seen only a few times. Antigen specificity is unknown. This chain links TRBV7-9 with TRBJ1-4; 8 bases map to TRBD1. Source material: naive CD4+ T cells from blood. This clonotype was obtained from a man younger than 45 with type 1 diabetes. CDR3 residues: CASSPLLDRGEKLFF. The DNA of the CDR3 is TGTGCCAGCAGCCCTCTCCTCGACAGGGGTGAAAAACTGTTTTTT.